Listed below are T cell receptor beta chains from one sample, sequenced in a study of technical replicates of blood from several donors. Only in-frame clones appear in the TCRdb table, and some are missing; sequencing was by immunoSEQ multiplex PCR. The sample carries about 98,000 clones, approximately 95% recorded once. The sequencing sample was made of T cells isolated from PBMCs. These receptors were taken from a human donor in good health. The CDR3 runs from the conserved cysteine through the conserved F or W. D genes are given only for firm matches. Clone size is shown for a subset of rows, as once, few, many or a class of expanded clone.

TRBV7-9,TRBJ2-1,.,.,CASSLGGIEQFF,TGTGCCAGCAGCTTAGGCGGGATTGAGCAGTTCTTC
TRBV5-6,TRBJ1-1,.,.,CASSLVSTPAVTEAFF,TGTGCCAGCAGCTTGGTTTCGACTCCGGCTGTAACTGAAGCTTTCTTT
TRBV7-9,TRBJ2-1,.,TRBD1,CASSSPGQGYNEQFF,TGTGCCAGCAGCAGTCCGGGACAGGGATACAATGAGCAGTTCTTC
TRBV6-1,TRBJ1-5,once,TRBD1,CASSETGQGAQPQHF,TGTGCCAGCAGTGAAACCGGACAGGGGGCTCAGCCCCAGCATTTT
TRBV7-9,TRBJ1-1,.,.,CASSYGRNTEAFF,TGTGCCAGCAGCTACGGGAGGAACACTGAAGCTTTCTTT
TRBV5-4,TRBJ1-4,.,.,CASREQTNEKLFF,TGTGCCAGCAGGGAGCAGACGAATGAAAAACTGTTTTTT
TRBV5-1,TRBJ2-2,.,.,CASSIRGGSNTGELFF,TGCGCCAGCAGCATTAGAGGGGGTTCGAACACCGGGGAGCTGTTTTTT
TRBV29-1,TRBJ2-7,once,.,CSIRDFYEQYF,TGCAGCATTCGGGACTTCTACGAGCAGTACTTC
TRBV30,TRBJ2-7,.,TRBD1,CAWSMGTDMREQYF,TGTGCCTGGAGTATGGGGACAGATATGCGCGAGCAGTACTTC
TRBV19,TRBJ2-5,.,.,CASSQGYQETQYF,TGTGCCAGCTCACAGGGCTACCAAGAGACCCAGTACTTC
TRBV10-1,TRBJ2-1,.,TRBD2,CASSVAGAGEQFF,TGCGCCAGCAGTGTAGCGGGAGCTGGTGAGCAGTTCTTC
TRBV6-6,TRBJ1-1,.,.,CASNGRGEGNTEAFF,TGTGCCAGCAACGGCAGGGGAGAGGGCAACACTGAAGCTTTCTTT
TRBV5-6,TRBJ2-1,.,.,CASSLTGVDEQFF,TGTGCCAGCAGCCTAACGGGGGTTGATGAGCAGTTCTTC
TRBV2,TRBJ1-6,.,TRBD1,CASSAGQGYSPLHF,TGTGCCAGCAGTGCGGGACAGGGCTATTCACCCCTCCACTTT
TRBV5-4,TRBJ2-1,.,TRBD1,CASSIDRVLEFF,TGTGCCAGCAGCATTGACAGGGTGCTAGAGTTCTTC
TRBV29-1,TRBJ2-1,.,.,CSVERGRGNEQFF,TGCAGCGTTGAGAGAGGGAGAGGGAATGAGCAGTTCTTC
TRBV2,TRBJ1-1,.,.,CASVGESTEAFF,TGTGCCAGCGTCGGGGAATCCACTGAAGCTTTCTTT
TRBV5-1,TRBJ1-4,.,.,CASSLGPGGVNEKLFF,TGCGCCAGCAGCTTGGGCCCCGGAGGGGTCAATGAAAAACTGTTTTTT
TRBV7-9,TRBJ1-6,once,.,CASSSQTYTNDSPLHF,TGTGCCAGCAGCTCCCAGACCTATACTAACGATTCACCCCTCCACTTT
TRBV4-1,TRBJ1-3,.,.,CASSQKEDLSSGNTIYF,TGCGCCAGCAGCCAAAAAGAGGATCTAAGCTCTGGAAACACCATATATTTT
TRBV27,TRBJ1-2,.,.,CASSPWEDVGLGYGYTF,TGTGCCAGCAGCCCCTGGGAGGATGTAGGACTCGGCTATGGCTACACCTTC
TRBV5-1,TRBJ2-7,.,TRBD2,CASSFGGGAHEQYF,TGCGCCAGCAGCTTTGGGGGAGGGGCGCACGAGCAGTACTTC
TRBV2,TRBJ1-4,.,.,CASSETPGQAEKLFF,TGTGCCAGCAGTGAAACTCCGGGACAAGCAGAAAAACTGTTTTTT
TRBV30,TRBJ2-7,once,TRBD1,CAWVVFPLERSGSGQVLHEQYF,TGTGCCTGGGTCGTATTCCCCCTAGAAAGATCGGGGTCGGGACAGGTACTCCACGAGCAGTACTTC
TRBV9,TRBJ1-1,.,TRBD1,CASSVVGGRSEAFF,TGTGCCAGCAGCGTAGTAGGGGGCCGGAGTGAAGCTTTCTTT
TRBV6-5,TRBJ2-7,.,.,CASSGGYNNEQYF,TGTGCCAGCAGTGGCGGTTACAATAACGAGCAGTACTTC
TRBV5-1,TRBJ1-1,.,.,CASSSTPDRVNTEAFF,TGCGCCAGCAGCTCGACCCCGGACAGAGTGAACACTGAAGCTTTCTTT
TRBV6-5,TRBJ1-1,.,.,CATFLGGYTEAFF,TGTGCCACCTTCTTAGGGGGATACACTGAAGCTTTCTTT
TRBV6-5,TRBJ1-2,.,.,CASSRASGYYGYTF,TGTGCCAGCAGCCGAGCCAGCGGATACTATGGCTACACCTTC